This T cell receptor (beta chain) comes out of a study of blood T cell repertoires in COVID-19. Study as a whole: There were acute and convalescent COVID-19 samples, and they came from the United States, Italy and Spain. PBMCs, B-cell-depleted T cells, or T cells were the source of the cDNA or gDNA that made up the material.

Per the original methods: Estimated nucleated cell counts came from reference gene primer amplification. Sequenced by immunoSEQ multiplex PCR; TCRdb stores in-frame clones only, minus some. The V and J calls and clone size are taken from that table; D and trimming were inferred from the DNA. The data hold 340,000 or so clones, with 80% to 90% observed a single time. Trimming removed 7 bases from V and 8 bases from J, with 11 bases in between. The CDR3 is 12 amino acids. Germline lookup yields CDR1 SNHLY and CDR2 FYNNEI. The material sequenced was peripheral blood. The TCR originated in a man in his thirties or forties with active or convalescent COVID-19. The chain employs TRBV2 and TRBJ1-4, with D perhaps matching TRBD1 (6 bases). DNA of the CDR3: TGTGCCAGCACAGGGGACACGGAAAAACTGTTTTTT. Residues: CASTGDTEKLFF.